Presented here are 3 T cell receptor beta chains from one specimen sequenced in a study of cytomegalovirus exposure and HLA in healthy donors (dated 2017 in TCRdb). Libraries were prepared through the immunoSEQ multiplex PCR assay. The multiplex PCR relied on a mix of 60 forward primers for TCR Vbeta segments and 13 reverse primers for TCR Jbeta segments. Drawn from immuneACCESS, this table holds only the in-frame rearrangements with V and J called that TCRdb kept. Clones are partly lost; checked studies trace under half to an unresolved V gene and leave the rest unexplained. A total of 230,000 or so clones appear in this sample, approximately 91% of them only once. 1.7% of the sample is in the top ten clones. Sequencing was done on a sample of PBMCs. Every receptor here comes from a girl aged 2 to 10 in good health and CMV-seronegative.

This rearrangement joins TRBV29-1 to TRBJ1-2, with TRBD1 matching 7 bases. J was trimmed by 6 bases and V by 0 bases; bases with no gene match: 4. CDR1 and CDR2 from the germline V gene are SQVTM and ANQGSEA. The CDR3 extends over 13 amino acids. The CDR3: CSVEDGQGDGYTF. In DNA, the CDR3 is TGCAGCGTTGAAGACGGGCAGGGGGATGGCTACACCTTC.

In DNA, the CDR3 is TGTGCCTGGAGTGGCGGGGTCCTCTCCTACAATGAGCAGTTCTTC. This sequence encodes CAWSGGVLSYNEQFF. This rearrangement joins TRBV30 to TRBJ2-1, with a possible D match to TRBD2 (6 bases). V lost 1 base, J lost 0 bases, and 10 bases lay in between. The CDR3 runs to 15 residues. The germline V gene has CDR1 GTSNPN and CDR2 SVGIG (reference sequence).

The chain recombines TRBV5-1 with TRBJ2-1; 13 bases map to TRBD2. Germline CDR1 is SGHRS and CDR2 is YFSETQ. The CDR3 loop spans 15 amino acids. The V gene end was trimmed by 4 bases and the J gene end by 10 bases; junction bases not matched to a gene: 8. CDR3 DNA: TGCGCCAGCAGCCCAACTAGCGGGAGGGCGGGGGAGCAGTTCTTC. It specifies CASSPTSGRAGEQFF.